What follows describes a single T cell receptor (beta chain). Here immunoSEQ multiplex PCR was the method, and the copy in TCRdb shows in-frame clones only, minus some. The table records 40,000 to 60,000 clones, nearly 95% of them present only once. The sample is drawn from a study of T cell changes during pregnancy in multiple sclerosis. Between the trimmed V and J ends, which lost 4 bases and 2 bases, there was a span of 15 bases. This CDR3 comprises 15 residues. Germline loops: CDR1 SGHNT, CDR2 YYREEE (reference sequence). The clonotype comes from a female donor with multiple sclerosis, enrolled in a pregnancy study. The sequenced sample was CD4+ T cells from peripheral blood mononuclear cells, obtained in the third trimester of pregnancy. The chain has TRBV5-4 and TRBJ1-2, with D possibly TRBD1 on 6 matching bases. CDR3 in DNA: TGTGCCAGCAGCCCTGGACAGAAATCAAACTATGGCTACACCTTC. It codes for CASSPGQKSNYGYTF.